The rows below give T cell receptor beta chains drawn from one sample of a study of blood T cell repertoires in COVID-19. This table comes from immunoSEQ multiplex PCR, and its TCRdb copy is limited to in-frame clones, with some not included. The sample shows about 140,000 clones, over 80% of them seen only once. The sequencing input was peripheral blood. The receptors were gathered from a man aged 50-60 years who had recovered from COVID-19. Both conserved end residues are trimmed from each CDR3. Only part of the rows carry a size: once, few, many, or a class if the clone is expanded.

clone_size: .
v_call: TRBV9
cdr3_aa: ASSVGLAGGGGTDTQY

clone_size: many
v_call: TRBV18
cdr3_aa: ASSPSEGGVTEQY

clone_size: .
v_call: TRBV9
cdr3_aa: ASSPGTGFETQY

clone_size: .
v_call: TRBV30
cdr3_aa: AWSGVNNSPLH

clone_size: .
v_call: TRBV6-5
cdr3_aa: ASNQGRNQPQH

clone_size: .
v_call: TRBV7-8
cdr3_aa: ASSSSEGGYGYT

clone_size: .
v_call: TRBV19
cdr3_aa: ASSMRQGNYGYT

clone_size: .
v_call: TRBV6-4
cdr3_aa: ASSRDREADTQY

clone_size: .
v_call: TRBV5-4
cdr3_aa: ASSQPSAGGGGELF

clone_size: many
v_call: TRBV6-1
cdr3_aa: ASSEEGQYSPLH

clone_size: once
v_call: TRBV6-5
cdr3_aa: ASSLQGSDTEAF

clone_size: .
v_call: TRBV6-5
cdr3_aa: ASSNSATGINSPLH

clone_size: .
v_call: TRBV19
cdr3_aa: AGSIAGAGELF

clone_size: .
v_call: TRBV6-5
cdr3_aa: ASSYEGGDTGELF

clone_size: .
v_call: TRBV15
cdr3_aa: ATSRASGGLQF

clone_size: .
v_call: TRBV9
cdr3_aa: ASSVLARGDEKLF

clone_size: .
v_call: TRBV6-5
cdr3_aa: ASTHPPGQGNTQY

clone_size: .
v_call: TRBV7-9
cdr3_aa: ASSGDFPYEQY

clone_size: .
v_call: TRBV9
cdr3_aa: ASSVGAEYTEAF

clone_size: few
v_call: TRBV2
cdr3_aa: ASTTGAVEAF

clone_size: once
v_call: TRBV7-8
cdr3_aa: ASSLPSGGPESTDTQY

clone_size: .
v_call: TRBV19
cdr3_aa: ASSSGTGGVKLF

clone_size: .
v_call: TRBV11-2
cdr3_aa: ASSSTVIPSGNEQF

clone_size: .
v_call: TRBV6-5
cdr3_aa: ASSFRDRATNEKLF

clone_size: .
v_call: TRBV7-8
cdr3_aa: ASSLNQGLYGYT

clone_size: .
v_call: TRBV6-1
cdr3_aa: ASSEPIIRQGAITQY

clone_size: .
v_call: TRBV29-1
cdr3_aa: SAKTSSGNTIY

clone_size: .
v_call: TRBV4-3
cdr3_aa: ASRRDREDTGELF

clone_size: .
v_call: TRBV6-5
cdr3_aa: ASSLGQGGQPQH

clone_size: once
v_call: TRBV6-4
cdr3_aa: ASSPPRDTINYGYT

clone_size: .
v_call: TRBV28
cdr3_aa: ASSFRRIGELF

clone_size: .
v_call: TRBV5-1
cdr3_aa: ASSLDRLLDRAGGPGELF

clone_size: .
v_call: TRBV14
cdr3_aa: ASSPLSPSSGNTIY

clone_size: .
v_call: TRBV7-9
cdr3_aa: ASSLIVLPGGRGKF

clone_size: .
v_call: TRBV27
cdr3_aa: ASSSWTQTYEQY

clone_size: .
v_call: TRBV12-5
cdr3_aa: ASGLDRGTVQY

clone_size: .
v_call: TRBV7-2
cdr3_aa: ASSWDRGNMNTEAF

clone_size: .
v_call: TRBV27
cdr3_aa: ASSLSPGLGSPLH

clone_size: .
v_call: TRBV6-6
cdr3_aa: ASSYLDRGNSPLH

clone_size: .
v_call: TRBV9
cdr3_aa: ASSETGSSGNTIY

clone_size: .
v_call: TRBV18
cdr3_aa: ASSPPLGVPGYT

clone_size: .
v_call: TRBV7-2
cdr3_aa: ACFRGDLTDTQY

clone_size: .
v_call: TRBV5-6
cdr3_aa: ASSPPPITEAF

clone_size: few
v_call: TRBV12-5
cdr3_aa: ASQSTGGREKLF

clone_size: .
v_call: TRBV7-8
cdr3_aa: ASSVGQGGSPLH

clone_size: .
v_call: TRBV19
cdr3_aa: ASRRTSGVETQY

clone_size: .
v_call: TRBV30
cdr3_aa: AWQGIPYNSPLH

clone_size: .
v_call: TRBV19
cdr3_aa: ASSARVLTYGYT

clone_size: .
v_call: TRBV30
cdr3_aa: ALEGGEETQY

clone_size: .
v_call: TRBV5-4
cdr3_aa: ASSARGGYT

clone_size: .
v_call: TRBV27
cdr3_aa: ASSFRGTDTEAF

clone_size: .
v_call: TRBV6-5
cdr3_aa: ASSLPGGETQY

clone_size: .
v_call: TRBV6-1
cdr3_aa: ASRQTDISYGYT

clone_size: .
v_call: TRBV7-2
cdr3_aa: ASSHYNSPLH

clone_size: many
v_call: TRBV2
cdr3_aa: ASRALSNQPQH

clone_size: .
v_call: TRBV6-5
cdr3_aa: ASSTQGGSYNEQF

clone_size: once
v_call: TRBV2
cdr3_aa: ASSESLRLEQY

clone_size: .
v_call: TRBV4-3
cdr3_aa: ASSQGPGDNYGYT

clone_size: .
v_call: TRBV12-3/TRBV12-4
cdr3_aa: ASSEGVYIQY